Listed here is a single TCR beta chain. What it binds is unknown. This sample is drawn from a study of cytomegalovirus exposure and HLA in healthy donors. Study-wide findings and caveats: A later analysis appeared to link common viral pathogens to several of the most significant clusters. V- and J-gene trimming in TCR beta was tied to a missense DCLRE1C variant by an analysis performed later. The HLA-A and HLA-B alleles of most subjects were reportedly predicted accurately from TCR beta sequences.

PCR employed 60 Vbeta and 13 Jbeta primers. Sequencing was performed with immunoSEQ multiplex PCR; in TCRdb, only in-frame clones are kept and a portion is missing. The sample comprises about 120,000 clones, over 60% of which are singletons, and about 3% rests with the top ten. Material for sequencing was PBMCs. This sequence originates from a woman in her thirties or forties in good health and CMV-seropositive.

CDR3 coding DNA: TGTGCCAGCTACCGAGGCAGGGGTTTGATCTATGGCTACACCTTC. Protein: CASYRGRGLIYGYTF. The chain joins TRBV6-5 to TRBJ1-2; D possibly corresponds to TRBD1 (6 bases). CDR3 length equals 15 residues. Germline values: CDR1 MNHEY, CDR2 SVGAGI. V lost 8 bases and J lost 4, with 20 bases in between.